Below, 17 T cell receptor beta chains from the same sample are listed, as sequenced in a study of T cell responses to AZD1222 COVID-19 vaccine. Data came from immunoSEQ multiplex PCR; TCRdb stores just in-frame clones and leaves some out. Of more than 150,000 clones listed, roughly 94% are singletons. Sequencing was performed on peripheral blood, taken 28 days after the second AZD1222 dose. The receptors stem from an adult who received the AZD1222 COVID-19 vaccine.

Here the CDR3 DNA reads TGTGCCAGCAGGACCTCTAGCGGGAGTTATAATGAGCAGTTCTTC. Translated, it gives CASRTSSGSYNEQFF. The V and J genes are TRBV2 and TRBJ2-1; 10 bases match TRBD2. Germline CDR1 and CDR2: SNHLY and FYNNEI. The CDR3 covers 15 residues. V was pared by 6 bases and J by 7 bases, with 9 bases of the junction left unmatched. Complete variable domain (other parts from reference TRBV2 and TRBJ2-1): EPEVTQTPSHQVTQMGQEVILRCVPISNHLYFYWYRQILGQKVEFLVSFYNNEISEKSEIFDDQFSVERPDGSNFTLKIRSTKLEDSAMYFCASRTSSGSYNEQFFGPGTRLTVL.

The CDR3 DNA reads TGTGCCAGCAGTTCAAGGGGAGCTAGCTCCTACAATGAGCAGTTCTTC. Protein sequence: CASSSRGASSYNEQFF. V and J are TRBV6-2 or TRBV6-3 and TRBJ2-1, with D possibly being TRBD1 or TRBD2 (5 bases each). CDR3 size: 16 residues. Germline-derived CDR1 and CDR2 are MNHEY and SVGEGT. Deletions cut 4 bases from V and 0 bases from J, with 13 bases between.

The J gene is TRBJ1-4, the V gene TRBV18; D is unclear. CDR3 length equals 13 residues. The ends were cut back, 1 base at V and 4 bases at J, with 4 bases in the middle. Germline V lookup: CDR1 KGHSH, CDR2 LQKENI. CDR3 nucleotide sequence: TGTGCCAGCTCACCACAGGGTAATGAAAAACTGTTTTTT. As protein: CASSPQGNEKLFF.

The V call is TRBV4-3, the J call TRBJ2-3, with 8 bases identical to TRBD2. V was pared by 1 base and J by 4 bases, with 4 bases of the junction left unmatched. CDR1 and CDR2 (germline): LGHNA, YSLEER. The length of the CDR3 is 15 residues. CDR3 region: CASSQGGLAADTQYF. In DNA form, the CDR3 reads TGCGCCAGCAGCCAAGGAGGACTAGCCGCAGATACGCAGTATTTT.

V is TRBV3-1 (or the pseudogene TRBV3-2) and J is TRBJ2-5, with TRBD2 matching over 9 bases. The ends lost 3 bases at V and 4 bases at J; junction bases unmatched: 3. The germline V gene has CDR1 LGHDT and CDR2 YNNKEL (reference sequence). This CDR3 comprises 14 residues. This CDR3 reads CASSQGGRGETQYF. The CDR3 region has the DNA TGTGCCAGCAGCCAGGGCGGGAGGGGAGAGACCCAGTACTTC.

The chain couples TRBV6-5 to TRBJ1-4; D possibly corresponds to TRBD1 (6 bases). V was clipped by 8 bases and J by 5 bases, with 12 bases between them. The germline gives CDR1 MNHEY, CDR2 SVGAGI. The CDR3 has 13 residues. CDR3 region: CASRDRINEKLFF. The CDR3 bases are TGTGCCAGCCGAGACAGGATCAATGAAAAACTGTTTTTT.

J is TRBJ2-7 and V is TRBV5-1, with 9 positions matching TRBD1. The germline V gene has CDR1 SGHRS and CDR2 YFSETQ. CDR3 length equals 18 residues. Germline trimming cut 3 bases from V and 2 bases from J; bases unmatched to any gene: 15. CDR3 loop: CASSSSYLLGQGAYEQYF. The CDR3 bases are TGCGCCAGCAGCTCCTCCTACCTCCTGGGACAGGGAGCCTACGAGCAGTACTTC.

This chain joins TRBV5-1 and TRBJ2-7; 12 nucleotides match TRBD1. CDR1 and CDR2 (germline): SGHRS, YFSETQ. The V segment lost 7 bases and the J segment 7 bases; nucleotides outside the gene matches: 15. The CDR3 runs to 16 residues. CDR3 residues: CASPPEGGQGAREQYF. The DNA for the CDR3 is TGCGCCAGCCCCCCCGAAGGGGGACAGGGGGCTCGGGAGCAGTACTTC.

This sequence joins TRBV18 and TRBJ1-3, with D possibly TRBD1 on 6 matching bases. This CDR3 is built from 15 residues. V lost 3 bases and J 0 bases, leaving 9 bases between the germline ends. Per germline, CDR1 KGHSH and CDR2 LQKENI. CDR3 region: CASSPGHLSGNTIYF. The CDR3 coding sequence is TGTGCCAGCTCACCGGGACACCTCTCTGGAAACACCATATATTTT.

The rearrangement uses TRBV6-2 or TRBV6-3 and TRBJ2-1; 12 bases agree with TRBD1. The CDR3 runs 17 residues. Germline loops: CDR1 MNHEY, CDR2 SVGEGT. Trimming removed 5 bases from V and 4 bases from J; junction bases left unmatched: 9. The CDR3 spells CASSRPPGQGAYNEQFF. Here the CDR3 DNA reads TGTGCCAGCAGTAGACCTCCGGGACAGGGGGCGTACAATGAGCAGTTCTTC.

The CDR3 nucleotides are TGTGCCTGGAGTTCGAACACAGATACGCAGTATTTT. The encoded protein is CAWSSNTDTQYF. The chain joins TRBV30 to TRBJ2-3; unclear D gene. The CDR3 runs 12 residues. The V and J ends lost 2 bases and 2 bases respectively, with 5 bases between them. The germline V gene has CDR1 GTSNPN and CDR2 SVGIG (reference sequence).

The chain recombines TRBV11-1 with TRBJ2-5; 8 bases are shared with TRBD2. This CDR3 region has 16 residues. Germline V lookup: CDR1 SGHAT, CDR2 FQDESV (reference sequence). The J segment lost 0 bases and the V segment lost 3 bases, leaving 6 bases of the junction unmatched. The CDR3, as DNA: TGTGCCAGCAGCTTTCGGGAGGGAATGTACCAAGAGACCCAGTACTTC. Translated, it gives CASSFREGMYQETQYF.

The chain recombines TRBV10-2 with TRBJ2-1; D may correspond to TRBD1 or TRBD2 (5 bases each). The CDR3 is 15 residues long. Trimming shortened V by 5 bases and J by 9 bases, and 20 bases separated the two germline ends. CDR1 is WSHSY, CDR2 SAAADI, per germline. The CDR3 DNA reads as TGCGCCAGCAGTTATGACAGAAGCCAACGGGGTGAGCAGTTCTTC. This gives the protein CASSYDRSQRGEQFF.

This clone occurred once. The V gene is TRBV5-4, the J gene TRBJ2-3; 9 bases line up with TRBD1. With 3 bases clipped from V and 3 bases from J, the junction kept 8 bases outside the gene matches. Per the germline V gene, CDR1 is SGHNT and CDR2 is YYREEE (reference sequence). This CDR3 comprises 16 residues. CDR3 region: CASSSGTGRSTDTQYF. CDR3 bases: TGTGCCAGCAGCTCAGGGACAGGGAGGAGTACAGATACGCAGTATTTT.

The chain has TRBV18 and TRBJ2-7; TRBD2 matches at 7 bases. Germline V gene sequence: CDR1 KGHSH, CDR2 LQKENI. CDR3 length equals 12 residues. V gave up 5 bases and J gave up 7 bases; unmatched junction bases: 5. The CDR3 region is CASSGGGEEQYF. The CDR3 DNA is TGTGCCAGCTCAGGGGGGGGAGAGGAGCAGTACTTC.

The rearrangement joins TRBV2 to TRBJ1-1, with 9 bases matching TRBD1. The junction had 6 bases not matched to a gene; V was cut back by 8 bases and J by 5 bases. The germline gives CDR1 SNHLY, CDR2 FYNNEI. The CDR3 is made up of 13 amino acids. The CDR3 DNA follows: TGTGCCAGCTTCAGACAGGGGGTAACTGAAGCTTTCTTT. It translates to CASFRQGVTEAFF.

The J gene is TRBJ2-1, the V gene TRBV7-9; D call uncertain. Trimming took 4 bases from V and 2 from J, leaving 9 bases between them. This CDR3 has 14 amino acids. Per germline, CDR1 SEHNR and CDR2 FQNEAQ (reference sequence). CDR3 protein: CASSSPNAYNEQFF. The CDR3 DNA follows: TGTGCCAGCAGCTCCCCTAACGCCTACAATGAGCAGTTCTTC. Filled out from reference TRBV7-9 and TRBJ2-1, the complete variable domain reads DTGVSQNPRHKITKRGQNVTFRCDPISEHNRLYWYRQTLGQGPEFLTYFQNEAQLEKSRLLSDRFSAERPKGSFSTLEIQRTEQGDSAMYLCASSSPNAYNEQFFGPGTRLTVL.